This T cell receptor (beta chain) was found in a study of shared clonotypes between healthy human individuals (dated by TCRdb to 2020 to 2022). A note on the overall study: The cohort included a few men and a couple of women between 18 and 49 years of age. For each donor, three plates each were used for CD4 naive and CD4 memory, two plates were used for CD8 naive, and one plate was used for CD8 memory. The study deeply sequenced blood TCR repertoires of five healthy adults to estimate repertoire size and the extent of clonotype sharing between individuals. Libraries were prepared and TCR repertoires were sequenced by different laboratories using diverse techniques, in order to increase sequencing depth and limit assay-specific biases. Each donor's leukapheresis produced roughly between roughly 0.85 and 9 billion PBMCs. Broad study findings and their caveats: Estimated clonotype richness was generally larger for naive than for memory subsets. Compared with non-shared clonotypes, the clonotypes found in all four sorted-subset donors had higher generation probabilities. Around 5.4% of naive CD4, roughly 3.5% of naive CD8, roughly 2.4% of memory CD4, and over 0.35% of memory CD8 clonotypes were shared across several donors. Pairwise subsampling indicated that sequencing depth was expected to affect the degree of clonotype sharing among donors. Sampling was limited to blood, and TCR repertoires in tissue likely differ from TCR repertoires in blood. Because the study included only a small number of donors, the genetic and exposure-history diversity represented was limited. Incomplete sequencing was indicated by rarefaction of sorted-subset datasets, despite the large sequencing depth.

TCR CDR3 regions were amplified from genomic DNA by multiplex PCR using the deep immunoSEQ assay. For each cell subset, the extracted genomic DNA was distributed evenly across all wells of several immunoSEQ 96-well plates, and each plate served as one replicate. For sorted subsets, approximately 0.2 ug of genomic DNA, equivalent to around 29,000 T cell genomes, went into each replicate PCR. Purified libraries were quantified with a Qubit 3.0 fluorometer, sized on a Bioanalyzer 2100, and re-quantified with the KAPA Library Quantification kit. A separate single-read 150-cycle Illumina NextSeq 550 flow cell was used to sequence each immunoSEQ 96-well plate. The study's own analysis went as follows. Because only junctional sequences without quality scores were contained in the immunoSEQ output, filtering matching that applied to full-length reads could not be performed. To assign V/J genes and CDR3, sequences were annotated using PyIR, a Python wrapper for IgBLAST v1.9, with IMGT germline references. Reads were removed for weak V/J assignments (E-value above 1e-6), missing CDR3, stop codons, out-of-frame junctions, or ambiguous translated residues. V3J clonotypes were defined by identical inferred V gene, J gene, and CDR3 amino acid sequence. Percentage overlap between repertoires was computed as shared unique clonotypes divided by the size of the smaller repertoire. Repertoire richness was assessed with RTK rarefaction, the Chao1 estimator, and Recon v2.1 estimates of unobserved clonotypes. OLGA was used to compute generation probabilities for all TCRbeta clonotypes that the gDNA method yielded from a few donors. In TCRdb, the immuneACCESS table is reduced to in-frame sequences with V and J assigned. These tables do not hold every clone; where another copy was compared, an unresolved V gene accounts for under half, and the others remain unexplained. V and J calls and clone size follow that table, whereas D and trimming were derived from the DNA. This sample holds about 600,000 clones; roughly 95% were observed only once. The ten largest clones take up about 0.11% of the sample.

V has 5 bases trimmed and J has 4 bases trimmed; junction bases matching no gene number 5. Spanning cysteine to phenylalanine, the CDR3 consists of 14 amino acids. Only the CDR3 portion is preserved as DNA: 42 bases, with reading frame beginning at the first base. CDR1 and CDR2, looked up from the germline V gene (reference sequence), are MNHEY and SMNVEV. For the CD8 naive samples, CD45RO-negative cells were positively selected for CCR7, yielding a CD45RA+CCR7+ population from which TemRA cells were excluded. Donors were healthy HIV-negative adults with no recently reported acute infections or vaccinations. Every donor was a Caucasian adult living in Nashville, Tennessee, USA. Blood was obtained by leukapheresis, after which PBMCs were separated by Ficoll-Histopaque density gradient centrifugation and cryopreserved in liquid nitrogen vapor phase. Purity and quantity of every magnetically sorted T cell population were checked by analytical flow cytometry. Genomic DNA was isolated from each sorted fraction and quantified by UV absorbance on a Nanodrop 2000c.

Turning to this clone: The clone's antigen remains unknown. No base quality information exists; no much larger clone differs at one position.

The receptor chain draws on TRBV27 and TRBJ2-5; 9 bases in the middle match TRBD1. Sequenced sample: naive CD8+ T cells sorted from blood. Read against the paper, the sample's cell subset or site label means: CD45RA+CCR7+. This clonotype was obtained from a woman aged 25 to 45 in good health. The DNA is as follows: TGTGCCAGCAGTCCGGGACAGGGAGGAGAGACCCAGTACTTC. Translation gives CASSPGQGGETQYF.